This TCR beta chain was sequenced in a study of T cell responses to AZD1222 COVID-19 vaccine. Study-wide points: Donors were mostly white British, more females; clonal diversity possibly underestimated. Just a handful of AZD1222 recipients tested seropositive at baseline. Recipients of two AZD1222 doses showed rising Spike-specific TCR breadth and depth. Across the whole spike, CD4 TCRs peaked at regions 160-218 and 743-854.

The V gene's germline CDR1 is SGHAT and CDR2 FQNNGV. This CDR3 has 18 amino acids. The V and J ends lost 5 bases and 4 bases respectively, with 23 bases between them. This table comes from immunoSEQ multiplex PCR, and its TCRdb copy is limited to in-frame clones, with some not included. The table lists 150,000 to 200,000 clones, 80% to 90% of them singletons. With regard to this clone: Its antigen is not identified.

The source was peripheral blood, collected on day 0 of MenACWY control vaccination. This sequence was found in an adult in good health. The chain links TRBV11-2 to TRBJ1-4; D perhaps matches TRBD1 (5 bases). CDR3: CASSLRRGGGGRNEKLFF. The CDR3 bases are TGTGCCAGCAGCCTCCGCCGAGGAGGCGGGGGACGTAATGAAAAACTGTTTTTT.